These 18 T cell receptor beta chains share one sample of origin, sequenced in a study of cytotoxic CD8 clonotypes in ibrutinib-treated CLL. Assay used: immunoSEQ multiplex PCR; TCRdb lists only in-frame clones, some missing. The data hold just over 35,000 clones, with roughly two thirds observed a single time. The specimen was PBMCs, collected at disease progression, from a patient treated with ibrutinib. The receptors shown here come from a human donor with chronic lymphocytic leukemia.

This clone came up once. The chain employs TRBV29-1 and TRBJ2-5; D not certain. Germline V gene sequence: CDR1 SQVTM, CDR2 ANQGSEA. V lost 5 bases to trimming and J lost 1 base, with 8 bases between them. There are 12 residues in the CDR3. CDR3 nucleotides: TGCAGCGTTTTCGACGGCCAAGAGACCCAGTACTTC. It yields the protein CSVFDGQETQYF.

The rearrangement links TRBV21-1 to TRBJ1-2. TRBV21-1 counts as a pseudogene. The CDR3 contains 16 residues. The CDR3, as DNA: TGTGCCAGCAGCAAATTTCGTCCCAGGACCGACTATGGCTACACCTTC. It is translated as CASSKFRPRTDYGYTF.

This clone is medium-sized in the sample. V gene TRBV7-4 combines with J gene TRBJ1-2; 9 bases map to TRBD1. J gave up 0 bases and V 1 base, and 12 bases lay outside the gene matches. The CDR3 has 19 residues. Germline V CDR1 and CDR2: SGHVT, SQSDAQ. This CDR3 reads CASSLDPRTGAPANYGYTF. The CDR3 nucleotides are TGTGCCAGCAGCTTAGACCCGAGGACAGGGGCTCCTGCTAACTATGGCTACACCTTC.

CDR3 coding DNA: TGTGCCAGCAGTTTATCAGGAAACAATGAGCAGTTCTTC. It codes for CASSLSGNNEQFF. The chain couples TRBV27 to TRBJ2-1, with D uncertain. The V gene's germline CDR1 is MNHEY and CDR2 SMNVEV (reference sequence). This CDR3 comprises 13 residues. Trimming took 0 bases from V and 5 from J, leaving 5 bases between them.

This clone was detected once. This chain connects TRBV2 to TRBJ2-1; perhaps D is TRBD1 or TRBD2 (5 bases each). There are 16 residues in the CDR3. Germline V lookup: CDR1 SNHLY, CDR2 FYNNEI. V was cut by 5 bases and J by 4 bases, with 18 bases left in between. CDR3 DNA sequence: TGTGCCAGCAGTCGGGACGGCGTCCTCCCTTACAATGAGCAGTTCTTC. Encoded protein: CASSRDGVLPYNEQFF.

This clone has just a few counts. This chain connects TRBV21-1 to TRBJ1-5. TRBV21-1 is termed a pseudogene. The length of the CDR3 is 14 residues. CDR3 sequence reads: CASSKALSGRTRRF. The CDR3 region has the DNA TGTGCCAGCAGCAAAGCGCTTTCAGGACGGACCCGTCGGTTT.

This rearrangement joins TRBV5-6 to TRBJ2-5, with 8 bases identical to TRBD1. The germline V gene has CDR1 SGHDT and CDR2 YYEEEE. CDR3 length: 17 amino acids. V trimming: 4 bases; J trimming: 1 base; junction bases outside the gene matches: 12. DNA for the CDR3: TGTGCCAGCAGCCCCCGGACAGGGACGCTCCTCCAAGAGACCCAGTACTTC. This translates into CASSPRTGTLLQETQYF.

Only a few counts were recorded for this clone. The chain is built from TRBV6-1 and TRBJ2-5; TRBD2 agrees at 11 bases. Germline V gene sequence: CDR1 MNHNS, CDR2 SASEGT. The CDR3 has 15 amino acids. The V segment lost 3 bases and the J segment 5 bases; nucleotides outside the gene matches: 5. CDR3 nucleotides: TGTGCCAGCAGTGAGCATAGCGGGGGGGCGGAGACCCAGTACTTC. Translation gives CASSEHSGGAETQYF.

The gene calls are TRBV6-1 and TRBJ1-5; no clear D. The length of the CDR3 is 17 residues. Trimming took 2 bases from V and 3 from J, leaving 17 bases between them. Germline assignment: CDR1 MNHNS and CDR2 SASEGT. The DNA of the CDR3 is TGTGCCAGCAGTGAAAAGGGCAGCTCTAGTCTCAATCAGCCCCAGCATTTT. It translates to CASSEKGSSSLNQPQHF.

This clone was observed a few times. This chain uses TRBV7-9 with TRBJ1-4; TRBD1 agrees at 7 bases. The V gene end was trimmed by 3 bases and the J gene end by 7 bases; junction bases not matched to a gene: 11. The CDR3 sequence is 16 residues long. Germline assignment: CDR1 SEHNR and CDR2 FQNEAQ (reference sequence). DNA for the CDR3: TGTGCCAGCAGCTTGGGGTCGGGGACAGTGGGTGAAAAACTGTTTTTT. It yields the protein CASSLGSGTVGEKLFF.

This clone has just one count. The chain links TRBV5-5 to TRBJ2-5; either TRBD1 or TRBD2 may fit D (5 bases each). The germline V gene encodes CDR1 SGHKS and CDR2 YYEKEE (reference sequence). The CDR3 sequence is 17 residues long. Trimming removed 2 bases from V and 1 base from J, with 18 bases in between. The CDR3 region is CASSFALLRDGQETQYF. The DNA for the CDR3 is TGTGCCAGCAGCTTCGCTTTGCTAAGGGACGGCCAAGAGACCCAGTACTTC.

The chain links TRBV10-3 to TRBJ1-2, with 11 bases aligning to TRBD1. The germline CDR1 and CDR2 sequences are ENHRY and SYGVKD. The CDR3 extends over 15 amino acids. J gave up 7 bases and V 3 bases, and 7 bases lay outside the gene matches. In DNA form, the CDR3 reads TGTGCCATCAGTGATTCCGGGACAGGGGGAAGTGGCTACACCTTC. Its translation is CAISDSGTGGSGYTF.

The V gene is TRBV7-9, the J gene TRBJ1-1; TRBD1 aligns across 7 bases. J gave up 0 bases and V 5 bases, and 12 bases lay outside the gene matches. CDR1 and CDR2 from the germline V gene are SEHNR and FQNEAQ (reference sequence). The CDR3 extends over 17 amino acids. CDR3 protein: CASSPRRGQEMNTEAFF. CDR3 DNA: TGTGCCAGCAGCCCCCGCCGTGGACAGGAGATGAACACTGAAGCTTTCTTT.

The V call is TRBV29-1, the J call TRBJ1-5, with D unresolved. The CDR3 is 14 residues long. Germline-derived CDR1 and CDR2 are SQVTM and ANQGSEA. Trimming cost V 4 bases and J 0 bases, with 10 bases left between them. The CDR3 bases are TGCAGCGTTGGAGGAGACTATAGCAATCAGCCCCAGCATTTT. Amino acids: CSVGGDYSNQPQHF.

This clone appeared once. The genes are TRBV10-3 and TRBJ2-2; D might be TRBD2 (5 bases). The CDR3 covers 15 residues. V was trimmed by 3 bases and J by 1 base, leaving 9 bases between them. Germline CDR1 is ENHRY and CDR2 is SYGVKD. The CDR3 loop reads CAISEVGGNTGELFF. The CDR3 DNA reads as TGTGCCATCAGTGAAGTAGGAGGGAACACCGGGGAGCTGTTTTTT.

The V and J genes are TRBV5-8 and TRBJ1-3; the D gene is possibly TRBD1 (5 bases). V shed 0 bases and J shed 4 bases, with 11 bases lying between them. CDR1 SGHTS and CDR2 YDEGEE come from the germline V gene. The CDR3 runs 15 residues. The CDR3 DNA reads as TGTGCCAGCAGCTTGGTACGGGGGAAAGGAAACACCATATATTTT. Encoded protein: CASSLVRGKGNTIYF.

The rearrangement uses TRBV9 and TRBJ1-2, with a possible D match to TRBD1 (6 bases). Germline CDR1 and CDR2: SGDLS and YYNGEE. CDR3 length equals 14 residues. Trimming removed 3 bases from V and 4 bases from J, with 13 bases in between. CDR3 loop: CASSAPDRLYGYTF. DNA of the CDR3: TGTGCCAGCAGCGCGCCGGACAGACTCTATGGCTACACCTTC.

The rearrangement links TRBV4-1 to TRBJ1-1; TRBD1 matches at 12 bases. This CDR3 is built from 16 residues. Germline V gene sequence: CDR1 MGHRA, CDR2 YSYEKL. After removal of 0 bases from V and 8 bases from J, the junction contained 7 bases not matched to a gene. As DNA, the CDR3 is TGCGCCAGCAGCCAAGACCCCGGGACAGGGGGCTCGGAAGCTTTCTTT. Its translation is CASSQDPGTGGSEAFF.